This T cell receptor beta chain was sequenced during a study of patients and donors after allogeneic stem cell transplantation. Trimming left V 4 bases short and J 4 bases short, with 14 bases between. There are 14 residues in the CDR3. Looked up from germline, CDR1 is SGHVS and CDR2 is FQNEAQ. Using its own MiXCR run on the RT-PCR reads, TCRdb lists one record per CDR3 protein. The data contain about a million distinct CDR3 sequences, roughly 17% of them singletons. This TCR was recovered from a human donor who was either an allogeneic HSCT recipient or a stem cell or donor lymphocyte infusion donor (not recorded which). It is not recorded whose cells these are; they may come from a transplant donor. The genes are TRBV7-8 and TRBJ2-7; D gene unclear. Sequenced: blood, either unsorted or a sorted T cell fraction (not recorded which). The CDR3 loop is CASSYRLGGYEQYF. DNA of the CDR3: TGTGCCAGCAGCTACCGTTTGGGCGGTTACGAGCAGTACTTC.